A single sample gave rise to the 10 T cell receptor beta chains below, sequenced in a study of blood T cell repertoires in COVID-19. TCRdb's copy holds only in-frame clones and misses some; the assay was immunoSEQ multiplex PCR. This sample has about 260,000 clones, with approximately 90% found just once. The sequencing input was peripheral blood. Receptors were obtained from a woman aged 40 to 50 with acute or convalescent COVID-19.

The V and J genes are TRBV11-3 and TRBJ2-2, with a possible D match to TRBD2 (5 bases). Germline values: CDR1 SGHNT, CDR2 YENEEA. Between the trimmed V and J ends, which lost 3 bases and 6 bases, there was a span of 11 bases. This CDR3 spans 14 amino acids. CDR3 residues: CASSLGAGAGELFF. The CDR3 bases are TGTGCCAGCAGCTTGGGAGCAGGCGCCGGGGAGCTGTTTTTT.

This sequence joins TRBV12-3 or TRBV12-4 and TRBJ1-2, with 9 bases aligning to TRBD1. Losses at the gene ends were 8 bases for V and 14 bases for J; bases not matched to a gene: 12. The CDR3 is made up of 12 amino acids. CDR3 protein: CASQGQGGPWTF. CDR3 DNA sequence: TGTGCCAGCCAGGGACAGGGAGGTCCATGGACCTTC.

This clone was recorded once. The V and J genes are TRBV27 and TRBJ2-2, with no clear D. This CDR3 has 17 amino acids. V was clipped by 0 bases and J by 4 bases, with 15 bases between them. Germline V CDR1 and CDR2: MNHEY, SMNVEV (reference sequence). This chain's CDR3 is CASSLSPLTLFTGELFF. DNA of the CDR3: TGTGCCAGCAGTTTATCCCCACTTACCCTCTTCACCGGGGAGCTGTTTTTT.

The chain links TRBV5-6 to TRBJ1-1; a weak D match, TRBD1 (5 bases). The CDR3 consists of 16 residues. From germline, CDR1 is SGHDT and CDR2 YYEEEE. V shed 0 bases and J shed 3 bases, with 15 bases lying between them. The CDR3 sequence: CASSLVVGARDTEAFF. The CDR3 DNA reads TGTGCCAGCAGCTTGGTGGTAGGGGCTCGGGACACTGAAGCTTTCTTT.

The table lists this clone with a few counts. The chain is built from TRBV13 and TRBJ1-2; 10 nucleotides align to TRBD1. Germline CDR1 reads PRHDT; CDR2 reads FYEKMQ (reference sequence). The V and J ends lost 3 bases and 5 bases, in that order; junction bases with no gene match: 6. This CDR3 region has 15 residues. The CDR3 DNA is TGTGCCAGCAGCTTCCGGGACAGGGGATGGTATGGCTACACCTTC. It yields the protein CASSFRDRGWYGYTF.

The chain links TRBV2 to TRBJ2-3; TRBD1 aligns across 7 bases. The J segment lost 1 base and the V segment lost 10 bases, leaving 11 bases of the junction unmatched. Per germline, CDR1 SNHLY and CDR2 FYNNEI. The CDR3 extends over 15 amino acids. The CDR3 is CANSGTDPGTDTQYF. CDR3 in DNA: TGTGCCAACTCCGGGACAGACCCTGGCACAGATACGCAGTATTTT.

This rearrangement joins TRBV6-5 to TRBJ1-1; 7 nucleotides agree with TRBD1. Germline V gene sequence: CDR1 MNHEY, CDR2 SVGAGI. The CDR3 has 15 residues. The V gene end was trimmed by 4 bases and the J gene end by 0 bases; junction bases not matched to a gene: 5. The CDR3 region has the DNA TGTGCCAGCAGTTCCGGGACAGCAATGAACACTGAAGCTTTCTTT. Its translation is CASSSGTAMNTEAFF.

This chain links TRBV5-1 with TRBJ1-2; no clear D. The V and J ends lost 0 bases and 3 bases respectively, with 12 bases between them. Looked up from germline, CDR1 is SGHRS and CDR2 is YFSETQ. The CDR3 covers 15 residues. The CDR3 bases are TGCGCCAGCAGCTTGGGATGGCAGGCCGACTATGGCTACACCTTC. Amino acids: CASSLGWQADYGYTF. Using reference TRBV5-1 and TRBJ1-2 for the parts outside the CDR3, the full variable domain is KAGVTQTPRYLIKTRGQQVTLSCSPISGHRSVSWYQQTPGQGLQFLFEYFSETQRNKGNFPGRFSGRQFSNSRSEMNVSTLELGDSALYLCASSLGWQADYGYTFGSGTRLTVV.

The rearrangement links TRBV4-2 to TRBJ1-1; tentative D call: TRBD1 (5 bases). The CDR3 runs to 11 residues. Trimming took off 3 bases at V and 7 bases at J, with 6 bases between the two ends. CDR1 is LGHNA and CDR2 is YNFKEQ in the germline V gene. The CDR3 nucleotides are TGTGCCAGCAGCCAGGGACTTGAAGCTTTCTTT. Residues: CASSQGLEAFF.

The chain combines TRBV18 with TRBJ2-5; D is perhaps TRBD2 (6 bases). The CDR3 covers 14 residues. Trimming took 2 bases from V and 7 from J, leaving 14 bases between them. In germline, CDR1 is KGHSH, CDR2 LQKENI. For the CDR3, the DNA is TGTGCCAGCTCACCAGCCCAGCGGGCCGGGACCCAGTACTTC. Amino acids: CASSPAQRAGTQYF. Full variable domain (rest looked up from reference TRBV18 and TRBJ2-5): NAGVMQNPRHLVRRRGQEARLRCSPMKGHSHVYWYRQLPEEGLKFMVYLQKENIIDESGMPKERFSAEFPKEGPSILRIQQVVRGDSAAYFCASSPAQRAGTQYFGPGTRLLVL.